These 30 T cell receptor beta chains came from one sample sequenced in a study of cytomegalovirus exposure and HLA in healthy donors. Researchers ran the PCR with 60 Vbeta and 13 Jbeta primers. Data came from immunoSEQ multiplex PCR; TCRdb stores just in-frame clones and leaves some out. The sample contains about 94,000 clones, around 82% of which appear only once. What was sequenced was PBMCs. These TCRs come from a woman aged 60-75 years in good health and CMV-seronegative.

The V call is TRBV7-2, the J call TRBJ2-5; TRBD2 matches 9 bases. This CDR3 is built from 15 residues. Germline V CDR1 and CDR2: SGHTA, FQGNSA. V trimming: 5 bases; J trimming: 7 bases; junction bases outside the gene matches: 11. As DNA, the CDR3 is TGTGCCAGCAGCGTCCTAGCGGGAAGAATGGGGACCCAGTACTTC. Encoded protein: CASSVLAGRMGTQYF.

This chain joins TRBV6-5 and TRBJ2-7; possible D gene TRBD1, 5 bases. Trimming pared 2 bases from V and 2 bases from J, leaving 10 bases between. Germline-derived CDR1 and CDR2 are MNHEY and SVGAGI. The CDR3 runs 14 residues. CDR3 nucleotide sequence: TGTGCCAGCAGTTACAGAGACAGAGCCTACGAGCAGTACTTC. It encodes CASSYRDRAYEQYF.

The chain has TRBV10-2 and TRBJ2-7, with D perhaps matching TRBD1 (6 bases). The CDR3 has 15 amino acids. Germline V gene lookup returns CDR1 WSHSY and CDR2 SAAADI. V was pared by 3 bases and J by 0 bases, with 12 bases between. Here the CDR3 reads CASSDTGMNSYEQYF. CDR3 DNA: TGCGCCAGCAGTGATACAGGGATGAACTCCTACGAGCAGTACTTC.

This clone was observed once. This sequence joins TRBV27 and TRBJ2-5, with D perhaps TRBD1 (5 bases). Trimming pared 4 bases from V and 5 bases from J, leaving 14 bases between. The CDR3 length is 14 residues. Germline loops: CDR1 MNHEY, CDR2 SMNVEV (reference sequence). CDR3 loop: CASSWTLGAETQYF. The CDR3 DNA follows: TGTGCCAGCAGTTGGACACTGGGTGCGGAGACCCAGTACTTC.

The chain has TRBV2 and TRBJ2-3; TRBD2 agrees at 7 bases. The germline V gene has CDR1 SNHLY and CDR2 FYNNEI. The CDR3 has 15 amino acids. The V gene end was trimmed by 3 bases and the J gene end by 2 bases; junction bases not matched to a gene: 5. CDR3 loop: CASSEASGFTDTQYF. DNA of the CDR3: TGTGCCAGCAGTGAGGCTAGCGGTTTCACAGATACGCAGTATTTT.

This clone appeared a few times. The genes are TRBV5-3 and TRBJ1-1; perhaps TRBD1 as D (6 bases). TRBV5-3 is given ORF status, its function remaining uncertain. This CDR3 has 18 residues. The ends were cut back, 4 bases at V and 4 bases at J, with 26 bases in the middle. CDR3 amino acids: CARSLRLLPGGQSTEAFF. The CDR3 nucleotides are TGTGCCAGAAGCCTGCGCCTACTACCGGGGGGGCAAAGCACTGAAGCTTTCTTT.

The CDR3 region has the DNA TGTGCCAGCAGCTTAGGGTGGACAGCCAATTCACCCCTCCACTTT. Translated, it gives CASSLGWTANSPLHF. This chain connects TRBV11-2 to TRBJ1-6, with D perhaps matching TRBD1 (6 bases). CDR3 size: 15 residues. The germline gives CDR1 SGHAT, CDR2 FQNNGV. V dropped 1 base and J dropped 7 bases, with 11 bases sitting between them.

The genes are TRBV20-1 and TRBJ1-2; possibly TRBD1 for D (6 bases). CDR1 and CDR2 from the germline V gene are DFQATT and SNEGSKA (reference sequence). The CDR3 covers 11 residues. The V end lost 6 bases, the J end lost 3 bases, and 8 bases lay between the germline ends. CDR3 region: CSARQDYGYTF. As DNA, the CDR3 is TGCAGTGCCCGACAGGACTATGGCTACACCTTC.

The chain has TRBV9 and TRBJ2-3; D unclear. CDR3 size: 13 residues. Trimming pared 4 bases from V and 2 bases from J, leaving 8 bases between. Looked up from germline, CDR1 is SGDLS and CDR2 is YYNGEE. CDR3 region: CASSLSSTDTQYF. CDR3 coding DNA: TGTGCCAGCAGCCTATCCTCCACAGATACGCAGTATTTT. Looking up the rest from reference TRBV9 and TRBJ2-3 gives the full variable domain: DSGVTQTPKHLITATGQRVTLRCSPRSGDLSVYWYQQSLDQGLQFLIQYYNGEERAKGNILERFSAQQFPDLHSELNLSSLELGDSALYFCASSLSSTDTQYFGPGTRLTVL.

The chain carries TRBV7-2 and TRBJ2-5; a weak D match, TRBD2 (7 bases). The CDR3 consists of 16 residues. Trimming took 1 base from V and 0 from J, leaving 12 bases between them. Germline V gives CDR1 SGHTA, CDR2 FQGNSA. The CDR3 protein is CASSLGGGLYQETQYF. The CDR3 nucleotides are TGTGCCAGCAGCTTAGGGGGGGGGCTGTACCAAGAGACCCAGTACTTC. Full variable domain (outside the CDR3, taken from reference TRBV7-2 and TRBJ2-5): GAGVSQSPSNKVTEKGKDVELRCDPISGHTALYWYRQSLGQGLEFLIYFQGNSAPDKSGLPSDRFSAERTGGSVSTLTIQRTQQEDSAVYLCASSLGGGLYQETQYFGPGTRLLVL.

This chain links TRBV4-1 with TRBJ2-3, with 8 positions matching TRBD2. CDR3 size: 19 residues. The germline CDR1 and CDR2 sequences are MGHRA and YSYEKL. Unmatched junction bases numbered 14, after V lost 1 base and J lost 2 bases. The CDR3 coding sequence is TGCGCCAGCAGCCAAGCTCTACGGAGTAGCGGGGTTGTCACAGATACGCAGTATTTT. This codes for CASSQALRSSGVVTDTQYF.

The table lists this clone with a few counts. This chain joins TRBV9 and TRBJ2-1; D may be TRBD2 (6 bases). V dropped 0 bases and J dropped 3 bases, with 13 bases sitting between them. Germline V gene data show CDR1 as SGDLS and CDR2 as YYNGEE. This CDR3 spans 16 amino acids. The CDR3 nucleotides are TGTGCCAGCAGCGTAGGGTTGTCTAGCGTCTACAATGAGCAGTTCTTC. Protein sequence: CASSVGLSSVYNEQFF.

V is TRBV5-1 and J is TRBJ1-1; D uncertain. CDR3 length equals 15 residues. The germline CDR1 and CDR2 sequences are SGHRS and YFSETQ. Trimming took off 1 base at V and 4 bases at J, with 14 bases between the two ends. The DNA for the CDR3 is TGCGCCAGCAGCTTGAGCAGCCTACGAGGCACTGAAGCTTTCTTT. Amino acid sequence: CASSLSSLRGTEAFF.

V usage is TRBV18 and J usage is TRBJ2-1; 13 nucleotides align to TRBD2. Germline V lookup: CDR1 KGHSH, CDR2 LQKENI. The CDR3 is 15 residues long. J gave up 7 bases and V 5 bases, and 5 bases lay outside the gene matches. In nucleotides, the CDR3 is TGTGCCAGCTCATTTGGACTAGCGGGAGTTAATGAGCAGTTCTTC. Translated: CASSFGLAGVNEQFF.

The chain uses TRBV12-5 and TRBJ2-1; 8 nucleotides agree with TRBD1. The CDR3 extends over 16 amino acids. CDR1 LGHNT and CDR2 FRNRAP come from the germline V gene. Trimming at V came to 1 base and at J to 5 bases, leaving 7 bases not matched to a gene. The DNA of the CDR3 is TGTGCTAGTGGTTTGGCCTGGACAGGGTCGGACAATGAGCAGTTCTTC. Its translation is CASGLAWTGSDNEQFF.

The gene calls are TRBV7-8 and TRBJ1-4; TRBD1 aligns across 8 bases. The CDR3 is 15 amino acids. Germline V CDR1 and CDR2: SGHVS, FQNEAQ. With V trimmed by 5 bases and J by 8 bases, 10 bases remained unmatched. CDR3 amino acids: CASSPRTGLSEKLFF. The CDR3 nucleotides are TGTGCCAGCAGCCCTCGGACAGGGTTAAGCGAAAAACTGTTTTTT.

The chain employs TRBV6-6 and TRBJ1-4; 9 positions match TRBD1. The CDR3 loop spans 15 amino acids. V shed 7 bases, J shed 8 bases, and the junction held 11 bases outside the gene matches. Germline values: CDR1 MNHNY, CDR2 SVGAGI (reference sequence). The CDR3 reads CASMGAGQGGEKLFF. DNA of the CDR3: TGTGCCAGCATGGGCGCGGGACAGGGCGGAGAAAAACTGTTTTTT.

The J gene is TRBJ2-1, the V gene TRBV19, with D perhaps matching TRBD1 (5 bases). Germline CDR1 LNHDA, CDR2 SQIVND (reference sequence). CDR3 length: 13 amino acids. Between the trimmed V and J ends, which lost 5 bases and 6 bases, there was a span of 11 bases. In DNA, the CDR3 is TGTGCCAGTAGTCCAGGGATCGGCAATGAGCAGTTCTTC. It codes for CASSPGIGNEQFF.

This sequence joins TRBV2 and TRBJ1-5; 8 positions agree with TRBD1. Unmatched junction bases numbered 6, after V lost 4 bases and J lost 7 bases. Germline-derived CDR1 and CDR2 are SNHLY and FYNNEI. This CDR3 comprises 14 residues. The CDR3 nucleotides are TGTGCCAGCAGTGGGACAGGGAGGCACCAGCCCCAGCATTTT. Translating it yields CASSGTGRHQPQHF.

The chain couples TRBV18 to TRBJ1-2, with TRBD1 identical over 8 bases. From germline, CDR1 is KGHSH and CDR2 LQKENI. This CDR3 is 14 amino acids long. With V trimmed by 0 bases and J by 7 bases, 4 bases remained unmatched. The CDR3 protein is CASSPPSDRAGYTF. CDR3 sequence (DNA): TGTGCCAGCTCACCACCGTCGGACAGGGCTGGCTACACCTTC.

This chain joins TRBV5-1 and TRBJ2-3, with D tentatively TRBD2 (5 bases). V was pared by 4 bases and J by 2 bases, with 14 bases between. The CDR3 runs 15 residues. Germline values: CDR1 SGHRS, CDR2 YFSETQ. The CDR3 protein is CASSPRGPSTDTQYF. The CDR3 bases are TGCGCCAGCAGCCCCCGAGGGCCTTCCACAGATACGCAGTATTTT. Variable domain in full (rest from reference TRBV5-1 and TRBJ2-3): KAGVTQTPRYLIKTRGQQVTLSCSPISGHRSVSWYQQTPGQGLQFLFEYFSETQRNKGNFPGRFSGRQFSNSRSEMNVSTLELGDSALYLCASSPRGPSTDTQYFGPGTRLTVL.

V gene TRBV10-2 combines with J gene TRBJ2-1; the D gene is possibly TRBD2 (6 bases). V lost 6 bases, J lost 7 bases, and 13 bases lay in between. Looked up from germline, CDR1 is WSHSY and CDR2 is SAAADI. The CDR3 length is 13 residues. CDR3 protein: CASSRHGGNEQFF. Here the CDR3 DNA reads TGCGCCAGCAGCAGACACGGAGGGAATGAGCAGTTCTTC.

This chain uses TRBV18 with TRBJ1-2; TRBD1 matches 8 bases. From germline, CDR1 is KGHSH and CDR2 LQKENI. CDR3 length: 15 residues. Trimming at V came to 2 bases and at J to 8 bases, leaving 10 bases not matched to a gene. The CDR3 region has the DNA TGTGCCAGCTCACCAAATCGTGAGACAGGGGAAGGCTACACCTTC. Amino acids: CASSPNRETGEGYTF.

The CDR3 spells CARSLDDGDRGFTGELFF. The CDR3 DNA follows: TGTGCCAGAAGCTTGGACGATGGGGACAGGGGGTTCACCGGGGAGCTGTTTTTT. This chain uses TRBV5-3 with TRBJ2-2, with 11 bases aligning to TRBD1. TRBV5-3 is designated an ORF whose function remains uncertain. Trimming removed 0 bases from V and 4 bases from J; junction bases left unmatched: 8. CDR3 size: 18 residues.

CDR3 in DNA: TGTGCCAGCAGCTCCGGCCGACAGCACACTGAAGCTTTCTTT. Its protein is CASSSGRQHTEAFF. The rearrangement links TRBV7-9 to TRBJ1-1; D perhaps matches TRBD1 (5 bases). Trimming shortened V by 4 bases and J by 3 bases, and 12 bases separated the two germline ends. This CDR3 spans 14 amino acids. Germline V CDR1 and CDR2: SEHNR, FQNEAQ (reference sequence).

The genes are TRBV25-1 and TRBJ2-1; unclear D gene. Per germline, CDR1 MGHDK and CDR2 SYGVNS. The CDR3 runs 13 residues. Trimming removed 1 base at V and 5 bases at J, with 6 bases between. The CDR3 region has the DNA TGTGCCAGCAGTGAATTCAGTCACAATGAGCAGTTCTTC. This translates into CASSEFSHNEQFF.

This chain links TRBV10-1 with TRBJ2-3; tentative D call: TRBD2 (5 bases). The CDR3 covers 14 residues. Deletions cut 3 bases from V and 10 bases from J, with 17 bases between. Germline V CDR1 and CDR2: WNHNN, SYGVQD (reference sequence). CDR3 protein: CASSDYEGIVSQYF. In DNA form, the CDR3 reads TGCGCCAGCAGTGATTATGAGGGTATTGTTTCGCAGTATTTT.

This chain links TRBV7-9 with TRBJ2-5, with a tentative D call TRBD1 (6 bases). The germline V and J ends were trimmed by 4 bases and 5 bases, with 11 bases remaining between them. The CDR3 is 13 amino acids. Germline V gene lookup returns CDR1 SEHNR and CDR2 FQNEAQ (reference sequence). Here the CDR3 reads CASSSRGQETQYF. CDR3 coding DNA: TGTGCCAGCAGCTCCAGGGGCCAGGAGACCCAGTACTTC.

The CDR3 here is CSAGLTGEQFF. The CDR3 nucleotides are TGCAGTGCTGGCTTGACAGGTGAGCAGTTCTTC. V gene TRBV20-1 combines with J gene TRBJ2-1, with D tentatively TRBD1 (6 bases). The CDR3 extends over 11 amino acids. CDR1 DFQATT and CDR2 SNEGSKA come from the germline V gene (reference sequence). Between the trimmed V and J ends, which lost 5 bases and 9 bases, there was a span of 11 bases.

The CDR3 sequence is CASRRGTEAFF. In nucleotides, the CDR3 is TGTGCCAGTAGAAGGGGCACTGAAGCTTTCTTT. The chain links TRBV19 to TRBJ1-1; D possibly corresponds to TRBD1 (5 bases). This CDR3 region has 11 residues. CDR1 is LNHDA, CDR2 SQIVND, per germline (reference sequence). Trimming left V 6 bases short and J 4 bases short, with 6 bases between.